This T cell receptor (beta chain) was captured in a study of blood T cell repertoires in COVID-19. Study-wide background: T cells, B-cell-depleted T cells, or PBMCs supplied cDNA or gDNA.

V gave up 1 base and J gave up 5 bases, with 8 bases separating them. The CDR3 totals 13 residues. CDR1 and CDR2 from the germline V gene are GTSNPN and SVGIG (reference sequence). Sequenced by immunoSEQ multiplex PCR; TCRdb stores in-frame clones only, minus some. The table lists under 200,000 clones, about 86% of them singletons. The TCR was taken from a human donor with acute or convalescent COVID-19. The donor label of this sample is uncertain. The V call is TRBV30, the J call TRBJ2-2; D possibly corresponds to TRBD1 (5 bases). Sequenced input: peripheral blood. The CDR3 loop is CAWSGQGTGELFF. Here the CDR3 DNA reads TGTGCCTGGAGTGGTCAGGGAACCGGGGAGCTGTTTTTT.